This is a list of T cell receptor beta chains from one sample in a study of CD8+CD57+ T cells in acquired aplastic anemia. In TCRdb, the reads were re-called with MiXCR into one record per CDR3 protein. The data contain about 95,000 distinct CDR3 sequences, less than 75% of them singletons. The sample comprised sorted CD4+, CD8+, or CD8+CD57+ T cells (not recorded which) from PBMCs. The receptors shown here come from a human donor with aplastic anemia. The CDR3 runs from the conserved cysteine through the conserved F or W. D genes are given only for firm matches. Not all rows give a size; the values are once, few, many and, for expanded clones, a class.

v_gene,d_gene,len,j_gene,abundance,CDR3aa,CDR3nt
TRBV7-2,-,14,TRBJ1-5,once,CASSRRDSNQPQHF,TGTGCCAGCAGCCGACGGGACAGCAATCAGCCCCAGCATTTT
TRBV10-3,TRBD1,15,TRBJ1-3,-,CAISGQGTTGDTIYF,TGTGCCATCAGCGGACAGGGGACCACGGGGGACACCATATATTTT
TRBV15,TRBD1,14,TRBJ1-2,few,CATSKDRDRVGYTF,TGTGCCACCAGCAAAGACCGGGACAGGGTAGGGTACACCTTC
TRBV15,TRBD2,15,TRBJ2-2,-,CATSREVAGTGELFF,TGTGCCACCAGCAGAGAGGTAGCGGGCACCGGGGAGCTGTTTTTT
TRBV20-1,TRBD1,15,TRBJ2-7,-,CSARDRGQGKSEQYF,TGCAGTGCTAGAGATAGAGGACAGGGAAAGAGCGAGCAGTACTTC
TRBV20-1,-,14,TRBJ2-1,-,CSARGVGGYNEQFF,TGCAGTGCTAGAGGGGTCGGGGGCTACAATGAGCAGTTCTTC
TRBV10-3,TRBD1,14,TRBJ1-6,few,CAIRTGQGDSPLHF,TGTGCCATCAGGACGGGACAGGGTGATTCACCCCTCCACTTT
TRBV6-5,-,14,TRBJ1-1,many,CASSYSSAYTEAFF,TGTGCCAGCAGTTACTCGTCAGCATACACTGAAGCTTTCTTT
TRBV7-2,-,13,TRBJ2-1,-,CASSPGGYNEQFF,TGTGCCAGCAGCCCCGGGGGTTACAATGAGCAGTTCTTC
TRBV7-6,-,13,TRBJ1-1,-,CASSLDSGSEAFF,TGTGCCAGCAGCTTAGATTCAGGGTCTGAAGCTTTCTTT
TRBV9,TRBD1,14,TRBJ1-1,-,CASSVGQGARVAFF,TGTGCCAGCAGCGTAGGGCAGGGGGCGCGTGTGGCTTTCTTT
TRBV5-1,TRBD1,18,TRBJ1-1,-,CASSPNRDRGPPDAEAFF,TGCGCCAGCAGCCCCAACCGGGACAGGGGACCACCGGACGCTGAAGCTTTCTTT
TRBV20-1,TRBD2,16,TRBJ2-3,few,CSARSGTSGTADTQYF,TGCAGTGCTAGATCGGGGACTAGCGGGACCGCAGATACGCAGTATTTT
TRBV20-1,-,14,TRBJ2-7,-,CSAREGGNSYEQYF,TGCAGTGCTAGAGAGGGGGGTAACTCCTACGAGCAGTACTTC
TRBV15,-,13,TRBJ2-5,-,CATSRQGQETQYF,TGTGCCACCAGCAGACAGGGACAAGAGACCCAGTACTTC
TRBV5-6,-,15,TRBJ2-1,-,CASSDSEGRYNEQFF,TGTGCCAGCAGTGACTCAGAAGGCAGATACAATGAGCAGTTCTTC
TRBV20-1,TRBD2,17,TRBJ2-1,-,CSATLAGAPSAGNEQFF,TGCAGTGCCACACTAGCGGGGGCCCCCTCCGCTGGGAATGAGCAGTTCTTC
TRBV10-3,-,16,TRBJ1-1,once,CAISAGDKGMNTEAFF,TGTGCCATCAGCGCGGGGGACAAAGGGATGAACACTGAAGCTTTCTTT
TRBV20-1,TRBD2,14,TRBJ2-3,-,CSALAGGSPDTQYF,TGCAGTGCGCTAGCGGGGGGATCCCCAGATACGCAGTATTTT
TRBV24-1,TRBD1,14,TRBJ2-5,-,CATSPGTGLETQYF,TGTGCCACTAGTCCCGGGACAGGTTTAGAGACCCAGTACTTC
TRBV20-1,-,10,TRBJ1-1,-,CSASRLEAFF,TGCAGTGCTAGTCGACTAGAAGCTTTCTTT
TRBV19,-,14,TRBJ2-7,-,CASSSWTEHYEQYF,TGTGCCAGTAGCTCTTGGACAGAACACTACGAGCAGTACTTC
TRBV15,-,15,TRBJ1-4,-,CATSSPQELNEKLFF,TGTGCCACCAGCAGTCCCCAGGAGCTTAATGAAAAACTGTTTTTT
TRBV9,TRBD1,14,TRBJ1-1,-,CASSVESGGPIPFF,TGTGCCAGCAGCGTAGAATCAGGGGGCCCCATCCCTTTCTTT
TRBV20-1,-,15,TRBJ2-7,-,CSARDPRQGFHEQYF,TGCAGTGCTAGAGATCCTCGGCAGGGGTTCCACGAGCAGTACTTC
TRBV20-1,-,14,TRBJ2-2,-,CSAVPGIGTGELFF,TGCAGTGCTGTCCCCGGGATCGGCACCGGGGAGCTGTTTTTT
TRBV10-3,-,14,TRBJ2-7,-,CAITDGANSYEQYF,TGTGCCATCACTGACGGAGCGAACTCCTACGAGCAGTACTTC
TRBV20-1,-,14,TRBJ2-5,-,CSARARVVGETQYF,TGCAGTGCTAGAGCCCGTGTTGTAGGAGAGACCCAGTACTTC
TRBV7-3,-,12,TRBJ2-7,-,CASSLEGNEQYF,TGTGCCAGCAGCTTAGAGGGCAACGAGCAGTACTTC
TRBV12-3/TRBV12-4,-,12,TRBJ1-2,-,CASSLTAYGYTF,TGTGCCAGCAGTTTAACAGCTTATGGCTACACCTTC
TRBV20-1,-,10,TRBJ2-3,-,CSASSDTQYF,TGCAGTGCTAGCTCTGATACGCAGTATTTT
TRBV9,TRBD2,17,TRBJ2-7,-,CASSAGLAGARFDEQYF,TGTGCCAGCAGCGCCGGACTAGCGGGGGCCCGCTTCGACGAGCAGTACTTC
TRBV7-2,-,12,TRBJ1-3,few,CASGRGTNTIYF,TGTGCCAGCGGCCGCGGGACAAACACCATATATTTT
TRBV20-1,-,13,TRBJ2-5,-,CTVDSSRQETQYF,TGCACCGTGGATTCGAGCCGACAAGAGACCCAGTACTTC
TRBV24-1,-,14,TRBJ2-7,-,CATSEADRDYEQYF,TGTGCCACCAGTGAAGCGGACCGAGACTACGAGCAGTACTTC
TRBV7-3,-,12,TRBJ2-3,few,CASSAGADTQYF,TGTGCCAGCAGCGCAGGAGCAGATACGCAGTATTTT
TRBV20-1,-,13,TRBJ1-2,-,CSASNEGNYGYTF,TGCAGTGCTTCGAATGAGGGCAACTATGGCTACACCTTC
TRBV20-1,TRBD1,14,TRBJ1-5,few,CSANRGGSNQPQHF,TGCAGTGCTAACAGGGGGGGTAGCAATCAGCCCCAGCATTTT
TRBV10-1,TRBD2,19,TRBJ2-1,-,CASSESSLTAGGPWNEQFF,TGCGCCAGCAGTGAGTCGAGCCTCACAGCGGGAGGGCCGTGGAATGAGCAGTTCTTC
TRBV7-3,-,15,TRBJ1-1,-,CASRPLQPVNTEAFF,TGTGCCAGCAGACCTCTGCAGCCTGTGAACACTGAAGCTTTCTTT
TRBV11-1,TRBD2,19,TRBJ2-6,-,CASSVAGGVLSSGANVLTF,TGTGCCAGCAGCGTAGCGGGGGGGGTTCTGAGCTCTGGGGCCAACGTCCTGACTTTC
TRBV5-1,-,13,TRBJ2-7,few,CASSLGGAEEQYF,TGCGCCAGCAGCTTGGGAGGGGCTGAGGAGCAGTACTTC
TRBV7-7,-,13,TRBJ2-5,-,CASSASINNEQYF,TGTGCTAGCAGCGCTTCGATAAACAATGAGCAGTACTTC
TRBV29-1,-,11,TRBJ1-2,-,CSVDPFDGYTF,TGCAGCGTTGATCCGTTCGATGGCTACACCTTC
TRBV10-3,-,15,TRBJ1-2,-,CAISESAEGNYGYTF,TGTGCCATCAGTGAGTCGGCAGAAGGTAACTATGGCTACACCTTC
TRBV24-1,-,13,TRBJ1-2,few,CATSDTTELGYTF,TGTGCCACCAGTGACACGACAGAGCTTGGCTACACCTTC
TRBV4-2,-,16,TRBJ1-1,few,CASSEGTWNSNTEAFF,TGTGCCAGCAGCGAAGGAACATGGAATTCGAACACTGAAGCTTTCTTT